The rows below give T cell receptor beta chains drawn from one sample of a study of blood T cell repertoires in COVID-19. Method: immunoSEQ multiplex PCR; TCRdb's copy keeps in-frame clones and lacks some. The repertoire consists of about 240,000 clones, with roughly 91% occurring once and the leading ten covering approximately 4.2%. Sequenced material: PBMCs or T cells enriched from blood (not recorded which). These receptors all stem from a woman aged 25 to 39 who had recovered from COVID-19. CDR3s include the opening cysteine and the closing phenylalanine or tryptophan. Fields, in order: J gene, V gene, clone size, D gene, CDR3 DNA, CDR3 protein. A D gene is named only where the DNA matches it firmly. A row's size may be missing; if present it is once, few, many or a size class.

j_gene: TRBJ1-5; v_gene: TRBV14; abundance: -; d_gene: TRBD1; CDR3nt: TGTGCCAGCAGCCAAGATAAAAGCCGGGACAGGGGTCGTAATCAGCCCCAGCATTTT; CDR3aa: CASSQDKSRDRGRNQPQHF
j_gene: TRBJ1-2; v_gene: TRBV4-2; abundance: -; d_gene: TRBD1; CDR3nt: TGTGCCAGCAGCCAAGCCCCGGGACAGGGCGACTATGGCTACACCTTC; CDR3aa: CASSQAPGQGDYGYTF
j_gene: TRBJ2-1; v_gene: TRBV28; abundance: -; d_gene: TRBD2; CDR3nt: TGTGCCAGCAGTTTACCTAGCGGGAACTACAATGAGCAGTTCTTC; CDR3aa: CASSLPSGNYNEQFF
j_gene: TRBJ2-2; v_gene: TRBV29-1; abundance: -; d_gene: TRBD1; CDR3nt: TGCAGCGTTGCCGGGACAGGGGTCGGGGAGCTGTTTTTT; CDR3aa: CSVAGTGVGELFF
j_gene: TRBJ2-7; v_gene: TRBV7-9; abundance: -; d_gene: TRBD2; CDR3nt: TGTGCCAGCAGCTTACCCTTAGCGGGAGGAGTCTACGAGCAGTACTTC; CDR3aa: CASSLPLAGGVYEQYF
j_gene: TRBJ2-5; v_gene: TRBV30; abundance: once; d_gene: -; CDR3nt: TGTGCCTGGAGCGCAGGGGTAGAGACCCAGTACTTC; CDR3aa: CAWSAGVETQYF
j_gene: TRBJ2-3; v_gene: TRBV7-3; abundance: few; d_gene: TRBD2; CDR3nt: TGTGCCAGCAGCTTAACCGGACTAGCGGGAGGTACAGATACGCAGTATTTT; CDR3aa: CASSLTGLAGGTDTQYF
j_gene: TRBJ2-3; v_gene: TRBV28; abundance: -; d_gene: TRBD1; CDR3nt: TGTGCCAGCAGTGCCTGGACAGGAGGTAAGGGGGAAGATACGCAGTATTTT; CDR3aa: CASSAWTGGKGEDTQYF
j_gene: TRBJ2-7; v_gene: TRBV9; abundance: -; d_gene: -; CDR3nt: TGTGCCAGCAGCACGTCCGGGACAACCTACGAGCAGTACTTC; CDR3aa: CASSTSGTTYEQYF
j_gene: TRBJ1-5; v_gene: TRBV21-1; abundance: -; d_gene: -; CDR3nt: TGTGCCAGCAGCCCTCCGAGGGTCTATCAGCCCCAGCATTTT; CDR3aa: CASSPPRVYQPQHF
j_gene: TRBJ2-7; v_gene: TRBV19; abundance: -; d_gene: TRBD1; CDR3nt: TGTGCCAGTTCTACCGGGACAGGAATAACCTACGAGCAGTACTTC; CDR3aa: CASSTGTGITYEQYF
j_gene: TRBJ1-1; v_gene: TRBV28; abundance: -; d_gene: -; CDR3nt: TGTGCCAGCAGTTTATGGCAGGGAAACACTGAAGCTTTCTTT; CDR3aa: CASSLWQGNTEAFF
j_gene: TRBJ2-1; v_gene: TRBV4-2; abundance: -; d_gene: TRBD2; CDR3nt: TGTGCCAGCAGCCGAATGAGTCGCGGCCTAGCGGGTAGCTCCTACAATGAGCAGTTCTTC; CDR3aa: CASSRMSRGLAGSSYNEQFF
j_gene: TRBJ1-1; v_gene: TRBV27; abundance: -; d_gene: -; CDR3nt: TGTGCCAGCAGTACAGGGAGGGGGACTGAAGCTTTCTTT; CDR3aa: CASSTGRGTEAFF
j_gene: TRBJ2-3; v_gene: TRBV13; abundance: -; d_gene: -; CDR3nt: TGTGCCAGCAGCAAGTGGTATAGCTCGCAGTATTTT; CDR3aa: CASSKWYSSQYF
j_gene: TRBJ1-1; v_gene: TRBV11-2; abundance: -; d_gene: -; CDR3nt: TGTGCCAGCAGCCATCAGGGGATTCAGGCTGAAGCTTTCTTT; CDR3aa: CASSHQGIQAEAFF
j_gene: TRBJ1-1; v_gene: TRBV18; abundance: -; d_gene: -; CDR3nt: TGTGCCAGCTCAGCGACAGGCCCGAACACTGAAGCTTTCTTT; CDR3aa: CASSATGPNTEAFF
j_gene: TRBJ2-3; v_gene: TRBV2; abundance: -; d_gene: TRBD2; CDR3nt: TGTGCCAGCAGTCCGGGACTAGCGGGAGGCATGGATACGCAGTATTTT; CDR3aa: CASSPGLAGGMDTQYF
j_gene: TRBJ2-3; v_gene: TRBV19; abundance: few; d_gene: TRBD2; CDR3nt: TGTGCCAGTAAGGAGGGAGGGGGCACAGATACGCAGTATTTT; CDR3aa: CASKEGGGTDTQYF
j_gene: TRBJ1-4; v_gene: TRBV27; abundance: -; d_gene: TRBD1; CDR3nt: TGTGCCAGCAGCAGACAGGGGACTAATGAAAAACTGTTTTTT; CDR3aa: CASSRQGTNEKLFF
j_gene: TRBJ2-7; v_gene: TRBV6-2/TRBV6-3; abundance: -; d_gene: -; CDR3nt: TGTGCCAGCAGTTACGGGGCAGGTCCCCAGTTC; CDR3aa: CASSYGAGPQF
j_gene: TRBJ1-1; v_gene: TRBV7-9; abundance: -; d_gene: -; CDR3nt: TGTGCCAGCAGCCTTTCAGTGAACACTGAAGCTTTCTTT; CDR3aa: CASSLSVNTEAFF
j_gene: TRBJ1-1; v_gene: TRBV4-3; abundance: many; d_gene: -; CDR3nt: TGCGCCAGCAGCCAAGATGTCGGAGGGGAGAGCTCTGAAGCTTTCTTT; CDR3aa: CASSQDVGGESSEAFF
j_gene: TRBJ1-4; v_gene: TRBV3-1/TRBV3-2; abundance: -; d_gene: -; CDR3nt: TGTGCCAGCAGCCCATGGACCCAAGGGGGAGGGGGACTGTTTTTT; CDR3aa: CASSPWTQGGGGLFF
j_gene: TRBJ1-3; v_gene: TRBV11-3; abundance: -; d_gene: TRBD1; CDR3nt: TGTGCCAGCAGCCACGGACAGGGCGACACCATATATTTT; CDR3aa: CASSHGQGDTIYF
j_gene: TRBJ2-2; v_gene: TRBV7-2; abundance: -; d_gene: -; CDR3nt: TGTGCCAGCAGCGGTAACAGGGACACCGGGGAGCTGTTTTTT; CDR3aa: CASSGNRDTGELFF
j_gene: TRBJ1-4; v_gene: TRBV19; abundance: -; d_gene: -; CDR3nt: TGTGCCAGTCTCAGGGGCAGCGGCGAAAAACTGTTTTTT; CDR3aa: CASLRGSGEKLFF
j_gene: TRBJ1-2; v_gene: TRBV5-1; abundance: -; d_gene: -; CDR3nt: TGCGCCAGCAGCTTGTATACCTCCGGAGGGATTCATGGCTACACCTTC; CDR3aa: CASSLYTSGGIHGYTF
j_gene: TRBJ2-5; v_gene: TRBV19; abundance: -; d_gene: TRBD2; CDR3nt: TGTGCCAGTAGTGGCGGGAGAGGAGAGACCCAGTACTTC; CDR3aa: CASSGGRGETQYF
j_gene: TRBJ2-1; v_gene: TRBV11-2; abundance: -; d_gene: -; CDR3nt: TGTGCCAGCAGCTTAGCTCTTTTTAGTAGCAATGAGCAGTTCTTC; CDR3aa: CASSLALFSSNEQFF
j_gene: TRBJ2-5; v_gene: TRBV24-1; abundance: -; d_gene: TRBD2; CDR3nt: TGTGCCACCAGTGATTTGGCGACTGGGACTAGCGGGAGAAGGGAGACCCAGTACTTC; CDR3aa: CATSDLATGTSGRRETQYF